The clone carrying this T cell receptor beta chain was recorded once. The study drew participants aged about 18 to 89 years from about two dozen US areas. Donors were grouped by their self-reported clinical history. For recovered donors of Cohort 3, there were two negative PCRs, clearance, or symptom resolution. This sample was taken from a study of blood T cell repertoires in COVID-19. On the study more broadly: In each case, the material was cDNA or gDNA derived from T cells, B-cell-depleted T cells, or PBMCs.

Assay used: immunoSEQ multiplex PCR; TCRdb lists only in-frame clones, some missing. Altogether 190,000 or so clones are present, 85% being singletons, with the ten largest covering under 20%. Trimming removed 1 base from V and 9 bases from J; junction bases left unmatched: 1. This CDR3 is 14 amino acids long. Germline V gene sequence: CDR1 MGHRA, CDR2 YSYEKL. The chain joins TRBV4-1 to TRBJ1-6; 9 bases are a match to TRBD1. The TCR sequence derives from a man aged 40-49 years who had recovered from COVID-19. The specimen was PBMCs or T cells enriched from blood (not recorded which). CDR3 in amino acids: CASSQGTGVSPLHF. CDR3 nucleotides: TGCGCCAGCAGCCAAGGGACAGGGGTTTCACCCCTCCACTTT.